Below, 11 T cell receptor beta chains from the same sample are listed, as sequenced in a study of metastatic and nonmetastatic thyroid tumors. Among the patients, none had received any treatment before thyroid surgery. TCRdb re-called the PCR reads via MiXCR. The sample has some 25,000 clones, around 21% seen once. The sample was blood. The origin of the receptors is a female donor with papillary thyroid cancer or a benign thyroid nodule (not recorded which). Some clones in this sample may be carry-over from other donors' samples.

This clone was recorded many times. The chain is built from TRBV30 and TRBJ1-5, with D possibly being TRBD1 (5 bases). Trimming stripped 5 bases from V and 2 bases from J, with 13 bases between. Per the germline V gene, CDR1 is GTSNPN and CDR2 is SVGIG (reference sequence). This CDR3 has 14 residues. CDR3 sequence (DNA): TGTGCCTGGTTGGGGGGTTTACGCAATCAGCCCCAGCATTTT. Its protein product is CAWLGGLRNQPQHF.

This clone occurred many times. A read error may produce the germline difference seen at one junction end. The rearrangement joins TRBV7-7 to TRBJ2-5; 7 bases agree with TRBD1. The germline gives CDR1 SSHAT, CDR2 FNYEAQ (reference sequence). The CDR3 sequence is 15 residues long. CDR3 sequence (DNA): TGTGCTAGCAGCCCAGGGACAGTCCTTGGGGAGACCCAGTACTTC. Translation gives CASSPGTVLGETQYF.

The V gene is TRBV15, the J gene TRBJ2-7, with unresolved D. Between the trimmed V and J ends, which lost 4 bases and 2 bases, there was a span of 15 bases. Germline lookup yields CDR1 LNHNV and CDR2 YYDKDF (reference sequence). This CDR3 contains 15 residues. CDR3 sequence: CATSILTDTAYEQYF. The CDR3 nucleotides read TGTGCCACCAGCATCCTGACCGACACCGCCTACGAGCAGTACTTC.

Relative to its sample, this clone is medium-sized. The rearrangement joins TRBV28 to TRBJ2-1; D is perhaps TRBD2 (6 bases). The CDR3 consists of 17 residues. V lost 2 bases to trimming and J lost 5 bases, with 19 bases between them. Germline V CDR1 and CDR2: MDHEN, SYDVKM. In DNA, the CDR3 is TGTGCCAGCAGTTTAACGGGGGAGCCCTTAATCCACAATGAGCAGTTCTTC. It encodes CASSLTGEPLIHNEQFF.

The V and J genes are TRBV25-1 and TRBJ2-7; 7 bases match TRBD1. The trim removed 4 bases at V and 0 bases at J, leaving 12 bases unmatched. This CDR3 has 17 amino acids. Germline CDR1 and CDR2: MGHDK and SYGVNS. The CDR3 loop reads CASSAPSRTGVSYEQYF. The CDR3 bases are TGTGCCAGCAGTGCCCCATCCCGGACAGGTGTCTCCTACGAGCAGTACTTC.

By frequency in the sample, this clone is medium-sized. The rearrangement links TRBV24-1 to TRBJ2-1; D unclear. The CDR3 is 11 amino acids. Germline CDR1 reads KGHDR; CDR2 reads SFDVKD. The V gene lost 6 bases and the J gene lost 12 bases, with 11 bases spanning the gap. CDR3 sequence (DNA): TGTGCCACCAGTTCAGGCGCCAGGCAGTTCTTC. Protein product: CATSSGARQFF.

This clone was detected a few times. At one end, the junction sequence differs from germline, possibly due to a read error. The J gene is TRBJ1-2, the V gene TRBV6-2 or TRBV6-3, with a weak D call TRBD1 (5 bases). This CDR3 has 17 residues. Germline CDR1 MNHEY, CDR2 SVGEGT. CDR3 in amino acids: CTSSGFPLGLDNYGYTF. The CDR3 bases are TGTACCAGCAGTGGATTTCCGTTGGGACTTGATAACTATGGCTACACCTTC.

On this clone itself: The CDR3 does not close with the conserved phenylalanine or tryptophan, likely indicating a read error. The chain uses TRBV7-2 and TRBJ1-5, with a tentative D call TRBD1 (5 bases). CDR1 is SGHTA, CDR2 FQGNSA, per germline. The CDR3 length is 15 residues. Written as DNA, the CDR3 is TGTGCCAGCAGCCGTGGGACGGCCCCCAATCTGCCCCAGCATTTG. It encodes CASSRGTAPNLPQHL.

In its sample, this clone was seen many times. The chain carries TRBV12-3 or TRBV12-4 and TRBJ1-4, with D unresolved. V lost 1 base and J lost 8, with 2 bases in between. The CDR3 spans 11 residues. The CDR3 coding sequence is TGTGCCAGCAGTTTAGTAGAAAAACTGTTTTTT. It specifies CASSLVEKLFF.

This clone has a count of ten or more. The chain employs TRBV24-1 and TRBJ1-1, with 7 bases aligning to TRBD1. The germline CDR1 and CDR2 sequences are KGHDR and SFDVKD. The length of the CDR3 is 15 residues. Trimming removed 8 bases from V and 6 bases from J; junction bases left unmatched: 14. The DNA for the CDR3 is TGTGCCACCATCCAGGGGGGGCAGGTCGGACCTGAAGCTTTCTTT. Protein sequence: CATIQGGQVGPEAFF.

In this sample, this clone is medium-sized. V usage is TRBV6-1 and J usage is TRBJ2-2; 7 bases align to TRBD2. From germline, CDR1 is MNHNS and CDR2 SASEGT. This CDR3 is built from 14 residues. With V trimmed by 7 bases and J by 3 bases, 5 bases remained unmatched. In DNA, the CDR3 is TGTGCCAGCAACGGGAGGACCGACACCGGGGAGCTGTTTTTT. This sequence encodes CASNGRTDTGELFF.